The 28 T cell receptor beta chains below all came from one sample that was sequenced in a study of T-cell reconstitution after alpha-beta-depleted transplantation in children. Unique molecular identifiers were incorporated into the prepared TCRbeta library. TCRdb ran MiXCR on the PCR reads and lists one entry per CDR3 protein. This sample yields 90,000 to 100,000 distinct CDR3 sequences, of which over 9% are seen a single time; over 11% belongs to the top ten. Sample: PBMCs from the stem cell graft donor, taken from the stem cell graft. All receptors come from a human donor who donated a stem cell graft to a child with inherited bone marrow failure.

This clonotype was seen ten or more times. This chain joins TRBV5-1 and TRBJ2-3, with unresolved D. The V end was cut by 4 bases, the J end by 5 bases, with 8 bases between. The CDR3 covers 12 residues. Germline loops: CDR1 SGHRS, CDR2 YFSETQ. The CDR3 coding sequence is TGCGCCAGCAGCGGCTGGGAAGATACGCAGTATTTT. Translation: CASSGWEDTQYF. Supplemented by reference TRBV5-1 and TRBJ2-3, the full variable domain reads KAGVTQTPRYLIKTRGQQVTLSCSPISGHRSVSWYQQTPGQGLQFLFEYFSETQRNKGNFPGRFSGRQFSNSRSEMNVSTLELGDSALYLCASSGWEDTQYFGPGTRLTVL.

This clonotype was recorded at least ten times. CDR3 sequence (DNA): TGCGCCAGCAGCATCGGGCACCCGAACACCGGGGAGCTGTTTTTT. It specifies CASSIGHPNTGELFF. This chain uses TRBV5-1 with TRBJ2-2; no definite D call. This CDR3 is built from 15 residues. The ends were cut back, 4 bases at V and 0 bases at J, with 10 bases in the middle. From germline, CDR1 is SGHRS and CDR2 YFSETQ.

This clonotype was recorded many times. The V gene is TRBV14, the J gene TRBJ1-4, with D unclear. The germline gives CDR1 SGHDN, CDR2 FVKESK. V shed 1 base and J shed 15 bases, with 9 bases lying between them. This CDR3 is 11 amino acids long. The CDR3 nucleotides read TGTGCCAGCAGCCAAGGAGCCCTAATGTTTTTT. Residues: CASSQGALMFF.

This clonotype was detected ten times or more. The chain carries TRBV20-1 and TRBJ2-3; D might be TRBD1 (6 bases). V lost 5 bases to trimming and J lost 4 bases, with 10 bases between them. Looked up from germline, CDR1 is DFQATT and CDR2 is SNEGSKA (reference sequence). The CDR3 is 12 amino acids. CDR3 protein: CSALQGPDTQYF. The CDR3 DNA sequence: TGCAGTGCTTTACAGGGTCCAGATACGCAGTATTTT.

The chain recombines TRBV5-6 with TRBJ2-6; D may be TRBD2 (6 bases). Per the germline V gene, CDR1 is SGHDT and CDR2 is YYEEEE. The CDR3 contains 18 residues. The ends were cut back, 4 bases at V and 0 bases at J, with 17 bases in the middle. The CDR3 is CASSGGSLCYSGANVLTF. In DNA, the CDR3 is TGTGCCAGCAGCGGAGGGAGCCTATGCTACTCTGGGGCCAACGTCCTGACTTTC. Looking up the rest from reference TRBV5-6 and TRBJ2-6 gives the full variable domain: DAGVTQSPTHLIKTRGQQVTLRCSPKSGHDTVSWYQQALGQGPQFIFQYYEEEERQRGNFPDRFSGHQFPNYSSELNVNALLLGDSALYLCASSGGSLCYSGANVLTFGAGSRLTVL.

This clonotype has at least ten counts. CDR3 loop: CASSPGEEKLFF. As DNA, the CDR3 is TGTGCCAGCAGCCCAGGGGAGGAAAAACTGTTTTTT. The genes are TRBV12-3 or TRBV12-4 and TRBJ1-4; the D gene is possibly TRBD1 (6 bases). Between the trimmed V and J ends, which lost 6 bases and 8 bases, there was a span of 10 bases. This CDR3 has 12 residues.

This clonotype appeared a few times. This sequence joins TRBV27 and TRBJ2-1; a weak D match, TRBD2 (5 bases). Trimming removed 4 bases from V and 6 bases from J, with 19 bases in between. The CDR3 has 16 residues. Germline V gives CDR1 MNHEY, CDR2 SMNVEV (reference sequence). Here the CDR3 reads CASSSTSGVGPNEQFF. In DNA form, the CDR3 reads TGTGCCAGCAGTTCGACCAGCGGAGTAGGACCCAATGAGCAGTTCTTC.

V and J are TRBV4-2 and TRBJ1-1; the D is unclear. CDR1 is LGHNA, CDR2 YNFKEQ, per germline. The CDR3 spans 14 residues. Trimming pared 0 bases from V and 1 base from J, leaving 6 bases between. Here the CDR3 reads CASSQEPGNTEAFF. CDR3 nucleotides: TGTGCCAGCAGCCAAGAGCCAGGGAACACTGAAGCTTTCTTT.

This clonotype has at least ten counts. The rearrangement uses TRBV12-3 or TRBV12-4 and TRBJ1-6; D is undetermined. CDR3 length: 13 residues. Trimming took 6 bases from V and 13 from J, leaving 16 bases between them. In DNA, the CDR3 is TGTGCCAGCAGCTTCTCACAGCCCCTCCCCCTCCACTTT. This sequence encodes CASSFSQPLPLHF.

The genes are TRBV11-2 and TRBJ2-7, with D possibly TRBD1 on 5 matching bases. Germline V gene lookup returns CDR1 SGHAT and CDR2 FQNNGV. Trimming stripped 1 base from V and 3 bases from J, with 10 bases between. The CDR3 is 14 residues long. DNA of the CDR3: TGTGCCAGCAGCTTAGCACGACAGAGCTACGAGCAGTACTTC. Amino acid sequence: CASSLARQSYEQYF.

V usage is TRBV5-1 and J usage is TRBJ2-2; D uncertain. CDR3 length: 16 amino acids. Germline lookup yields CDR1 SGHRS and CDR2 YFSETQ. The V gene lost 2 bases and the J gene lost 1 base, with 12 bases spanning the gap. CDR3 coding DNA: TGCGCCAGCAGCTTAGGTGTTTTTGGGAACACCGGGGAGCTGTTTTTT. Its translation: CASSLGVFGNTGELFF.

Ten or more counts support this clonotype. The chain joins TRBV3-1 to TRBJ1-6; 10 bases map to TRBD1. Trimming at V came to 4 bases and at J to 8 bases, leaving 2 bases not matched to a gene. Germline CDR1 is LGHDT and CDR2 is YNNKEL (reference sequence). This CDR3 is 14 amino acids long. The DNA for the CDR3 is TGTGCCAGCAGCCGGACAGGGGGTGATTCACCCCTCCACTTT. It specifies CASSRTGGDSPLHF.

This clonotype appeared many times. The rearrangement uses TRBV7-8 and TRBJ2-7; D unresolved. The CDR3 consists of 13 residues. Germline lookup yields CDR1 SGHVS and CDR2 FQNEAQ. V lost 1 base and J 6 bases, leaving 10 bases between the germline ends. CDR3 coding DNA: TGTGCCAGCAGCTTAGTGGGTCAGGTCGAGCAGTACTTC. It encodes CASSLVGQVEQYF. Supplemented by reference TRBV7-8 and TRBJ2-7, the full variable domain reads GAGVSQSPRYKVAKRGQDVALRCDPISGHVSLFWYQQALGQGPEFLTYFQNEAQLDKSGLPSDRFFAERPEGSVSTLKIQRTQQEDSAVYLCASSLVGQVEQYFGPGTRLTVT.

This clonotype was seen at least ten times. V is TRBV5-1 and J is TRBJ2-5; TRBD1 agrees at 9 bases. CDR1 and CDR2 from the germline V gene are SGHRS and YFSETQ. The CDR3 is 15 amino acids. J was trimmed by 1 base and V by 3 bases; bases with no gene match: 4. CDR3 in amino acids: CASSYGQGIQETQYF. Written as DNA, the CDR3 is TGCGCCAGCAGCTACGGACAGGGGATCCAAGAGACCCAGTACTTC.

This clonotype came up many times. This chain connects TRBV29-1 to TRBJ1-2, with D tentatively TRBD1 (5 bases). Germline CDR1 and CDR2: SQVTM and ANQGSEA. The CDR3 is made up of 13 amino acids. V lost 2 bases to trimming and J lost 8 bases, with 15 bases between them. DNA for the CDR3: TGCAGCGTTGAAATGGGGCGGGCGCGGGGCTACACCTTC. Protein: CSVEMGRARGYTF.

Many counts were recorded for this clonotype. V and J are TRBV9 and TRBJ2-2; 7 bases fit TRBD2. This CDR3 spans 18 amino acids. V was clipped by 0 bases and J by 1 base; unmatched bases: 9. CDR1 SGDLS and CDR2 YYNGEE come from the germline V gene. The CDR3: CASSVALRESMNTGELFF. CDR3 sequence (DNA): TGTGCCAGCAGCGTAGCGTTGCGGGAGAGTATGAACACCGGGGAGCTGTTTTTT.

This clonotype was observed at least ten times. V and J are TRBV7-2 and TRBJ2-7, with D maybe TRBD1 (6 bases). This CDR3 has 15 residues. V was shortened by 3 bases and J by 4 bases, with 16 bases between the two germline ends. Germline V gene lookup returns CDR1 SGHTA and CDR2 FQGNSA. The CDR3 loop reads CASSLGWGPAYEQYF. CDR3 in DNA: TGTGCCAGCAGCTTGGGTTGGGGGCCTGCGTACGAGCAGTACTTC.

This clonotype was seen many times. The CDR3 nucleotides read TGTGCCAGCAGCGTAGGGGTCAATCAGCCCCAGCATTTT. It encodes CASSVGVNQPQHF. This chain uses TRBV9 with TRBJ1-5, with D unresolved. Trimming left V 0 bases short and J 3 bases short, with 4 bases between. The CDR3 spans 13 residues. Germline values: CDR1 SGDLS, CDR2 YYNGEE.

This clonotype was seen at least ten times. This sequence joins TRBV6-2 or TRBV6-3 and TRBJ2-3; 9 nucleotides line up with TRBD2. Losses at the gene ends were 5 bases for V and 10 bases for J; bases not matched to a gene: 10. Germline V gene data show CDR1 as MNHEY and CDR2 as SVGEGT. The CDR3 covers 14 residues. The CDR3 DNA follows: TGTGCCAGCAGTCCTGGGCAAGCGGGGGGCTCGCAGTATTTT. Its translation: CASSPGQAGGSQYF.

This clonotype was recorded many times. The chain links TRBV12-3 or TRBV12-4 to TRBJ2-3; maybe TRBD2 (7 bases). This CDR3 contains 16 residues. Deletions cut 5 bases from V and 4 bases from J, with 19 bases between. In DNA form, the CDR3 reads TGTGCCAGCAGTCCCCCCCGGGGCGGGGGCGCAGATACGCAGTATTTT. Translated: CASSPPRGGGADTQYF.

The chain employs TRBV29-1 and TRBJ2-7, with D maybe TRBD2 (6 bases). The V end was cut by 5 bases, the J end by 2 bases, with 7 bases between. There are 11 residues in the CDR3. CDR1 SQVTM and CDR2 ANQGSEA come from the germline V gene. The CDR3 DNA sequence: TGCAGCGTTTGGGGGGCCTACGAGCAGTACTTC. It translates to CSVWGAYEQYF.

The chain combines TRBV13 with TRBJ2-6; a weak D match, TRBD1 (5 bases). The ends were cut back, 5 bases at V and 1 base at J, with 12 bases in the middle. Germline V lookup: CDR1 PRHDT, CDR2 FYEKMQ (reference sequence). The CDR3 has 16 residues. CDR3 in DNA: TGTGCCAGCAGCCTAAGTACAGGTTCTGGGGCCAACGTCCTGACTTTC. This encodes CASSLSTGSGANVLTF.

The J gene is TRBJ2-7, the V gene TRBV7-2, with 8 bases identical to TRBD2. V lost 5 bases and J lost 1; bases outside the gene matches: 4. This CDR3 has 14 residues. CDR1 is SGHTA, CDR2 FQGNSA, per germline. CDR3 sequence: CASSTIAGSYEQYF. CDR3 coding DNA: TGTGCCAGCAGCACCATAGCGGGGTCCTACGAGCAGTACTTC.

This clonotype showed up many times. The chain combines TRBV4-1 with TRBJ1-3, with D maybe TRBD1 (6 bases). The CDR3 extends over 16 amino acids. Germline V gene lookup returns CDR1 MGHRA and CDR2 YSYEKL. V lost 0 bases and J 3 bases, leaving 12 bases between the germline ends. CDR3 loop: CASSQEGQPLGNTIYF. CDR3 nucleotides: TGCGCCAGCAGCCAAGAAGGACAGCCTCTTGGAAACACCATATATTTT.

This clonotype was observed at least ten times. CDR3 protein: CASSLIQVYGYTF. As DNA, the CDR3 is TGTGCCAGCAGCTTGATACAGGTGTATGGCTACACCTTC. The chain carries TRBV7-2 and TRBJ1-2, with D maybe TRBD1 (5 bases). CDR3 size: 13 residues. Trimming removed 3 bases from V and 5 bases from J, with 10 bases in between. Germline loops: CDR1 SGHTA, CDR2 FQGNSA.

This clonotype was seen many times. The V call is TRBV12-3 or TRBV12-4, the J call TRBJ2-2, with D uncertain. V lost 3 bases and J 6 bases, leaving 14 bases between the germline ends. The CDR3 sequence is 15 residues long. The CDR3 DNA is TGTGCCAGCAGTTTCGGATTTTTGTCCGCCGGGGAGCTGTTTTTT. Amino acids: CASSFGFLSAGELFF.

This clonotype was observed many times. The chain joins TRBV7-9 to TRBJ2-3; D tentatively reads TRBD1 or TRBD2 (5 bases each). CDR3 length: 15 residues. Trimming shortened V by 3 bases and J by 3 bases, and 13 bases separated the two germline ends. Germline values: CDR1 SEHNR, CDR2 FQNEAQ (reference sequence). This chain's CDR3 is CASSLVWGNTDTQYF. As DNA, the CDR3 is TGTGCCAGCAGCTTGGTTTGGGGGAATACAGATACGCAGTATTTT.

In this sample, this clonotype turned up many times. The chain uses TRBV7-8 and TRBJ1-1, with D possibly matching TRBD1 (6 bases). The CDR3 has 14 amino acids. Germline V gene lookup returns CDR1 SGHVS and CDR2 FQNEAQ. Trimming removed 5 bases from V and 6 bases from J, with 16 bases in between. CDR3 in amino acids: CASSIGGGLAEAFF. As DNA, the CDR3 is TGTGCCAGCAGCATCGGGGGGGGGCTGGCTGAAGCTTTCTTT.